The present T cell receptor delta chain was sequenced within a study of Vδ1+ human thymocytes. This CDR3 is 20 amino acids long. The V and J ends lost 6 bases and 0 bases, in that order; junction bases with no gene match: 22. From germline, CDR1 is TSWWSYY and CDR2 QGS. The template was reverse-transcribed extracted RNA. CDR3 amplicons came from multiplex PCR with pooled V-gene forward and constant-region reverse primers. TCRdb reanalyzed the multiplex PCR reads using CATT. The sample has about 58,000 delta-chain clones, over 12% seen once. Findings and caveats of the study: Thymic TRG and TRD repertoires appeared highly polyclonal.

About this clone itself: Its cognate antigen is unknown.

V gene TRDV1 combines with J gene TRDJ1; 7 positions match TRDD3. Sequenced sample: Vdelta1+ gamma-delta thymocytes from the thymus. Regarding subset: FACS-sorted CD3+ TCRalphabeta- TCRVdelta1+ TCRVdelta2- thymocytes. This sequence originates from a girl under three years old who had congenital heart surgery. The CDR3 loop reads CALGPGHGPGLGGYTDKLIF. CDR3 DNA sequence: TGTGCTCTTGGACCGGGACATGGACCGGGGCTGGGGGGCTACACCGATAAACTCATCTTT.